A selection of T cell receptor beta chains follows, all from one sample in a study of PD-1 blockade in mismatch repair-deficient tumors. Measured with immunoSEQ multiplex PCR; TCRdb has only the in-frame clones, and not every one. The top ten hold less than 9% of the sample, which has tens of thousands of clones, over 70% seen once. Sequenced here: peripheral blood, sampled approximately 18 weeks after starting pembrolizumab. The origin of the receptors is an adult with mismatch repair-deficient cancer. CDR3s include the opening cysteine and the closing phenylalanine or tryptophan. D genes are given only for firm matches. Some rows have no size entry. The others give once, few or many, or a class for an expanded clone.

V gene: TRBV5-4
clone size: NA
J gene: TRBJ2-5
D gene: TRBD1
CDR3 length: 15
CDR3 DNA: TGTGCCAGCAGCCGTGGGGACAGGGCACGGGAGACCCAGTACTTC
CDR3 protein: CASSRGDRARETQYF

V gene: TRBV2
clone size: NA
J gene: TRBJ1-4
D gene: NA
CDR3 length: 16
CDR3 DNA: TGTGCCAGCAGTGAAGCGCTTGGGGGTAGGAGGGAAAAACTGTTTTTT
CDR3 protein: CASSEALGGRREKLFF

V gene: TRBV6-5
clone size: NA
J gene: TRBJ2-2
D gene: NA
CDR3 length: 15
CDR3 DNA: TGTGCCAGCAGTTACTCCGGCCGCCGCGCCGGGGAGCTGTTTTTT
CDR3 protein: CASSYSGRRAGELFF

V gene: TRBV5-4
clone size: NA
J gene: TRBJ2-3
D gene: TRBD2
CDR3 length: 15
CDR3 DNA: TGTGCCAGCAGCTCGATTATAGCGGGAGCCGATACGCAGTATTTT
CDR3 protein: CASSSIIAGADTQYF

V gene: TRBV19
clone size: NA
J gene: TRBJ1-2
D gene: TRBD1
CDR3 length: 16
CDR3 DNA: TGTGCCAGTAGTATAACCCCTGGGACAGTTTTGGGTGGCTACACCTTC
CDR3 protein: CASSITPGTVLGGYTF

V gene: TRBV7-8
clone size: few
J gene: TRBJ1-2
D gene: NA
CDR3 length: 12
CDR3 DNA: TGTGCCAGCACCTCCGATCTCTATGGCTACACCTTC
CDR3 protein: CASTSDLYGYTF

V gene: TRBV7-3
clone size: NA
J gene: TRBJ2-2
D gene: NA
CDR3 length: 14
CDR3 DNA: TGTGCCAGCAGAAGTTCGCCCGGGGCCGGGGAGCTGTTTTTT
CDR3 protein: CASRSSPGAGELFF

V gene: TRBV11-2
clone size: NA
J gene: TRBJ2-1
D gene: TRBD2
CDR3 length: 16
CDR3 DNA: TGTGCCAGCAGCCCCGGACTAGCGGGAGGGTCCCATGAGCAGTTCTTC
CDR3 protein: CASSPGLAGGSHEQFF

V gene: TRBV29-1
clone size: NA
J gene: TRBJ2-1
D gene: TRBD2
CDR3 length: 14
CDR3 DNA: TGCAGCGTTGAAACCCACGCGTTTAGCGGGAGGGAGTTCTTC
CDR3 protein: CSVETHAFSGREFF

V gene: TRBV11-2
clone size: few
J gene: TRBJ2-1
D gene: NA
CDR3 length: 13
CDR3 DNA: TGTGCCAGCAGTTTTTCTAGTCGGCTGGAGCAGTTCTTC
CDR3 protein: CASSFSSRLEQFF

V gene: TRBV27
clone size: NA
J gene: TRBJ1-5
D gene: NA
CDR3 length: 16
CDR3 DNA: TGTGCCAGCAGTTTAAATGGGGCGAGGGGCAATCAGCCCCAGCATTTT
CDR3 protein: CASSLNGARGNQPQHF

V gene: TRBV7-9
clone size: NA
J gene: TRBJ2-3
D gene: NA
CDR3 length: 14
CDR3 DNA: TGTGCCAGCAGCCCTTCCGGGAACACAGATACGCAGTATTTT
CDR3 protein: CASSPSGNTDTQYF

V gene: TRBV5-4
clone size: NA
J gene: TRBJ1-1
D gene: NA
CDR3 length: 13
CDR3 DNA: TGTGCCAGCAGCTTCAGCCAGAACACTGAAGCTTTCTTT
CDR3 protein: CASSFSQNTEAFF

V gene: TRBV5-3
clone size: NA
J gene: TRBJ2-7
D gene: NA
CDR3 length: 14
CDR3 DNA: TGTGCCAGCAGCTTAGTTTCTGGGGCGGGCGAGCAGTACTTC
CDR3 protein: CASSLVSGAGEQYF

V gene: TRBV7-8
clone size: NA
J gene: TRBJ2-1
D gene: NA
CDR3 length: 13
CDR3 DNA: TGTGCCAGCAGCTCGGTCTCCTACAATGAGCAGTTCTTC
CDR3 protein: CASSSVSYNEQFF

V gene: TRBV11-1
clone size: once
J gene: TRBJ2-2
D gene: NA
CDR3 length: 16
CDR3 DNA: TGTGCCAGCAGCCCGGCCCAGGTATTGAACACCGGGGAGCTGTTTTTT
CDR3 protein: CASSPAQVLNTGELFF

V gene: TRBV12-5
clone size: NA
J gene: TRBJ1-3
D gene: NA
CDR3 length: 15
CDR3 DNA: TGTGCTAGTGGTTTTGAGTTGAGGGTTGGAAACACCATATATTTT
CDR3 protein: CASGFELRVGNTIYF

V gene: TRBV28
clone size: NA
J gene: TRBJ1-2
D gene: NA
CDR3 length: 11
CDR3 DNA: TGTGCCAGTCAGCTCAACTATGGCTACACCTTC
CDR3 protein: CASQLNYGYTF

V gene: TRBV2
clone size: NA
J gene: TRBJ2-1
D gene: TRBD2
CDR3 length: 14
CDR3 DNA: TGTGCCAGCAGTGCGGGACTAACCTACAATGAGCAGTTCTTC
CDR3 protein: CASSAGLTYNEQFF

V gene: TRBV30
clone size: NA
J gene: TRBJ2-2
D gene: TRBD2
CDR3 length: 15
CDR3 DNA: TGTGCCTGGAGTGCCCTAGCGGGAGGGCCCGGGGAGCTGTTTTTT
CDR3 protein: CAWSALAGGPGELFF

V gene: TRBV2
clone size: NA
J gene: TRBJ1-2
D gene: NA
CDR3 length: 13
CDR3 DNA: TGTGCCAGCCTTTACGGGCTAACGTATGGCTACACCTTC
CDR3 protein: CASLYGLTYGYTF

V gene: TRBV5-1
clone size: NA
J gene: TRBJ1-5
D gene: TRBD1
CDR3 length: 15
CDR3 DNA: TGCGCCAGCAGCTTGCGCGGGACAGGCGATCAGCCCCAGCATTTT
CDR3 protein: CASSLRGTGDQPQHF

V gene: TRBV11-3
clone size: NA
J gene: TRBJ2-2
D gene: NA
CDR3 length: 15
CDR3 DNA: TGTGCCAGCAGCTTAGTGGGGGCGAACACCGGGGAGCTGTTTTTT
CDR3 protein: CASSLVGANTGELFF

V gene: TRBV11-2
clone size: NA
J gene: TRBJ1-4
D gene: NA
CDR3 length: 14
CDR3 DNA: TGTGCCAGCGGACCCAGCTCTACTAATGAAAAACTGTTTTTT
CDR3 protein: CASGPSSTNEKLFF

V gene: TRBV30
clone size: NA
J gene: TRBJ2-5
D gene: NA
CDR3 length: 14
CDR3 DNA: TGTGCCTGGAGTGTAAAGGGGGTCGGCGAGACCCAGTACTTC
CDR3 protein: CAWSVKGVGETQYF

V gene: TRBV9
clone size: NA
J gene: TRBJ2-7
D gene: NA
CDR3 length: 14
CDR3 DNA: TGTGCCAGCAGCGTTAGCCCTAGTTTCGACGAGCAGTACTTC
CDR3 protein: CASSVSPSFDEQYF

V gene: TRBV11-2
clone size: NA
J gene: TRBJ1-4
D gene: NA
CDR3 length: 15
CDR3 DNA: TGTGCCAGCAGCTTAGTAGGGTCGGGAAATGAAAAACTGTTTTTT
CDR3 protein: CASSLVGSGNEKLFF

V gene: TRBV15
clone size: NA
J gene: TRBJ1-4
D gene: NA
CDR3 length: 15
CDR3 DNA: TGTGCCACCAGCAGTGGGGGGTTTGCTAATGAAAAACTGTTTTTT
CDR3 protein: CATSSGGFANEKLFF

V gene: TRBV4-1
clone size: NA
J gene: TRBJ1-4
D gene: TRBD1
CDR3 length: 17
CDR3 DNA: TGCGCCAGCAGCCATCAGACAGGGGGCTCGACTAATGAAAAACTGTTTTTT
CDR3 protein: CASSHQTGGSTNEKLFF

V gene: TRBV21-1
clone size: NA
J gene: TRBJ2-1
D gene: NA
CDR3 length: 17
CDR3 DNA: TGTGCCAGCAGCAACTTGGTTAGCGGGAGGTCCTACAATGAGCAGTTCTTC
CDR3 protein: CASSNLVSGRSYNEQFF

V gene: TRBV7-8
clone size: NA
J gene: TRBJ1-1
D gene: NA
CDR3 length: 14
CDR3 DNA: TGTGCCAGCAGCCATCCCGGGCGGAACACTGAAGCTTTCTTT
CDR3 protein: CASSHPGRNTEAFF

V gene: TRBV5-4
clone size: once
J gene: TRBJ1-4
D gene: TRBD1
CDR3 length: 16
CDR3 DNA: TGTGCCAGCAGCCCGAGTGGGGGACAGTCCCATGAAAAACTGTTTTTT
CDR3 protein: CASSPSGGQSHEKLFF

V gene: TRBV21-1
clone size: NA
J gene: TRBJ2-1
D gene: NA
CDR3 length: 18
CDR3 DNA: TGTGCCAGCAGCAAACCATTGAGGAGACAGGGCCCATACAATGAGCAGTTCTTC
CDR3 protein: CASSKPLRRQGPYNEQFF

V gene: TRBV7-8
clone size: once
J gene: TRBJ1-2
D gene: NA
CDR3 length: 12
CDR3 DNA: TGTGCCAGCAGCTTAGACAGGGTAGGCTACACCTTC
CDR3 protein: CASSLDRVGYTF

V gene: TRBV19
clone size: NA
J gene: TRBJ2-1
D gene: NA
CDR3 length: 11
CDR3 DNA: TGTGCCAGTAGTAGCGCACTCTCCCAGTTCTTC
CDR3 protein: CASSSALSQFF

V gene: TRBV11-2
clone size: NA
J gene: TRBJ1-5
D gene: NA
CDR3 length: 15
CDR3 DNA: TGTGCCAGCAGCAACGCAGGGAATAGCAATCAGCCCCAGCATTTT
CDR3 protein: CASSNAGNSNQPQHF

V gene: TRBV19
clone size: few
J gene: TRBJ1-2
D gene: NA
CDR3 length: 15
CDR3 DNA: TGTGCCAGTAGTCCAATGATGACAGGCGGCTATGGCTACACCTTC
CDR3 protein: CASSPMMTGGYGYTF

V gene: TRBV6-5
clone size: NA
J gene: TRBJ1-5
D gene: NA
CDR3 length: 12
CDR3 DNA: TGTGCCAGCAATTACAGGAGTGGCCCCCAGCATTTT
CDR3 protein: CASNYRSGPQHF

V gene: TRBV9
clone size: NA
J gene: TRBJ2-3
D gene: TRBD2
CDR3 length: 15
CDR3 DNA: TGTGCCAGCAGCGTAGTACCGGGAGGGATGGATACGCAGTATTTT
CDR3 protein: CASSVVPGGMDTQYF

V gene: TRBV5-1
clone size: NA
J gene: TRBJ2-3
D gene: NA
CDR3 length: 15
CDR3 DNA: TGCGCCAGCAGCTTAGGACTACCGCGAAGAGATACGCAGTATTTT
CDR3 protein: CASSLGLPRRDTQYF

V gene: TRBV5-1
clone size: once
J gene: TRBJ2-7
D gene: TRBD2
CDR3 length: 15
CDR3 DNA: TGCGCCAGCAGCTTGGCGCTAGCGGGAGGCGGTGAGCAGTACTTC
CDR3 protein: CASSLALAGGGEQYF

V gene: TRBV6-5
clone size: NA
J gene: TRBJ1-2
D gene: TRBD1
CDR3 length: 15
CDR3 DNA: TGTGCCAGCAGATCTTCGGACAGGGCGCTCTATGGCTACACCTTC
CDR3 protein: CASRSSDRALYGYTF

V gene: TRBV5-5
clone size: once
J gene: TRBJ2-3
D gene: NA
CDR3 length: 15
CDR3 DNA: TGTGCCAGCAGCTCGGGGGCGCAGGGCACAGATACGCAGTATTTT
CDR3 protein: CASSSGAQGTDTQYF

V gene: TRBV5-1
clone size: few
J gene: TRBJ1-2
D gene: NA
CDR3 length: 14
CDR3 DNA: TGCGCCAGCAGCTCGATTTTCGGGGAGGGTGGCTACACCTTC
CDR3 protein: CASSSIFGEGGYTF

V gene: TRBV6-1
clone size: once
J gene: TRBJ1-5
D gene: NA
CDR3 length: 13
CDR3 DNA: TGTGCCAGCAGTGAAGCGCTTAAGCAGCCCCAGCATTTT
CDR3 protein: CASSEALKQPQHF

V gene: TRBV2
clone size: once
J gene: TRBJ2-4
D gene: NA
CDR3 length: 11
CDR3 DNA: TGTGCCAGCGAGATTAAAAACATTCAGTACTTC
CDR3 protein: CASEIKNIQYF